Detailed here is one T cell receptor (beta chain). This entry is derived from a study of cytotoxic CD8 clonotypes in ibrutinib-treated CLL. The method was immunoSEQ multiplex PCR; TCRdb's version includes in-frame clones alone and lacks a portion of them. The sample yields about 160,000 clones, roughly 86% seen once. V gave up 1 base and J gave up 4 bases, with 14 bases separating them. Germline V gives CDR1 SGHTA, CDR2 FQGTGA. The CDR3 sequence is 16 residues long. J is TRBJ1-3 and V is TRBV7-3; D is unclear. The source material was PBMCs, sampled after 12 months of ibrutinib treatment. The sequence was collected from a human donor with chronic lymphocytic leukemia. Written as DNA, the CDR3 is TGTGCCAGCAGCTTAAAGCCCGGGGTTGTGGGAAACACCATATATTTT. Its translation: CASSLKPGVVGNTIYF.